A selection of T cell receptor beta chains follows, all from one sample in a study of blood T cells in healthy people across ages. TCRdb itself ran the 5' RACE reads through MiXCR, one entry per CDR3 protein. The repertoire consists of around 750,000 distinct CDR3 sequences, with approximately 55% occurring once and the leading ten covering roughly 40%. The specimen was blood. These receptors originate from an elderly man in good health. Each CDR3 is given with its conserved first and last residue. The order of the fields is CDR3 protein, CDR3 DNA, clone size, J gene, V gene, D gene. A D gene is named only where the DNA matches it firmly. Expanded clones get a size class; other rows say once, few or many, or leave the size out.

CSAENRGLPTEAFF | TGCAGTGCTGAGAACAGGGGTCTTCCCACTGAAGCTTTCTTT | . | TRBJ1-1 | TRBV20-1 | TRBD1
CASSYRAGPYNEQFF | TGTGCCAGCAGTTATCGAGCGGGACCTTACAATGAGCAGTTCTTC | . | TRBJ2-1 | TRBV6-2/TRBV6-3 | TRBD2
CASVRGGLNSYEQYF | TGTGCCAGCGTAAGGGGCGGACTTAACTCCTACGAGCAGTACTTC | few | TRBJ2-7 | TRBV7-9 | .
CASSENRKPYEQYF | TGTGCCAGCAGTGAAAACAGGAAACCCTACGAGCAGTACTTC | . | TRBJ2-7 | TRBV6-1 | .
CAIRTGRGNQPQHF | TGTGCCATACGGACGGGACGGGGCAATCAGCCCCAGCATTTT | . | TRBJ1-5 | TRBV7-2 | .
CASSLSAGNGYTF | TGTGCCAGCAGCTTAAGCGCAGGGAATGGCTACACCTTC | . | TRBJ1-2 | TRBV7-9 | .
CAISEQGARETQYF | TGTGCCATCAGTGAACAGGGGGCTCGGGAGACCCAGTACTTC | . | TRBJ2-5 | TRBV10-3 | TRBD1
CSVEGTGGEAQYF | TGCAGCGTTGAGGGGACAGGGGGTGAGGCCCAGTACTTC | . | TRBJ2-7 | TRBV29-1 | TRBD1
CASSLQGRVDTQYF | TGTGCCAGCAGCTTACAAGGACGCGTAGATACGCAGTATTTT | . | TRBJ2-3 | TRBV7-3 | .
CASSLRRSYGYTF | TGTGCCAGCAGCTTGAGACGAAGCTATGGCTACACCTTC | . | TRBJ1-2 | TRBV5-6 | .
CASSSGPRREQYF | TGTGCCAGCAGCTCGGGACCCAGGAGGGAGCAGTACTTC | . | TRBJ2-7 | TRBV11-3 | .
CASSLSRGAGAWETQYF | TGTGCCAGCAGTTTATCGCGGGGGGCAGGAGCTTGGGAGACCCAGTACTTC | . | TRBJ2-5 | TRBV27 | TRBD2
CSVEAWQEDRTDTQYF | TGCAGCGTTGAAGCGTGGCAGGAGGATCGAACAGATACGCAGTATTTT | few | TRBJ2-3 | TRBV29-1 | .
CASSDSGRGYTF | TGTGCCAGCAGTGACTCAGGCCGGGGCTACACCTTC | . | TRBJ1-2 | TRBV6-4 | .
CASSLPTRGIRDTEAFF | TGTGCCAGCAGCTTACCCACCAGGGGGATTCGGGACACTGAAGCTTTCTTT | . | TRBJ1-1 | TRBV7-9 | TRBD1
CAIRLAGEGGEQFF | TGTGCCATCCGCCTAGCGGGAGAGGGCGGTGAGCAGTTCTTC | . | TRBJ2-1 | TRBV10-3 | TRBD2
CSAPTKGGRVGYEQYF | TGCAGTGCTCCAACTAAGGGCGGGAGAGTAGGCTACGAGCAGTACTTC | . | TRBJ2-7 | TRBV20-1 | TRBD2
CSVLLALEQFF | TGCAGCGTTTTACTAGCTCTCGAGCAGTTCTTC | . | TRBJ2-1 | TRBV29-1 | .
CSARNRVNYGYTF | TGCAGTGCTAGAAACCGGGTAAACTATGGCTACACCTTC | . | TRBJ1-2 | TRBV20-1 | .
CASSQGVVSSYEQYF | TGCGCCAGCAGCCAAGGGGTAGTAAGCTCCTACGAGCAGTACTTC | . | TRBJ2-7 | TRBV4-1 | .
CASSEKGTREETQYF | TGTGCCAGCAGTGAAAAGGGGACAAGGGAAGAGACCCAGTACTTC | once | TRBJ2-5 | TRBV25-1 | .
CASRRLTANYGYTF | TGTGCCAGCAGAAGACTCACAGCTAACTATGGCTACACCTTC | . | TRBJ1-2 | TRBV5-8 | .
CASSPLDRAGYTF | TGTGCCAGCAGCCCTCTCGACAGGGCTGGCTACACCTTC | few | TRBJ1-2 | TRBV27 | TRBD1
CASSLYGTSWGGYTF | TGTGCCAGCAGTCTTTATGGGACTTCTTGGGGCGGCTACACCTTC | . | TRBJ1-2 | TRBV12-3/TRBV12-4 | .
CSARVGLATGNIQYF | TGCAGTGCTAGAGTGGGACTAGCGACCGGCAACATTCAGTACTTC | . | TRBJ2-4 | TRBV20-1 | TRBD2
CAISFAGNEQFF | TGTGCCATCAGCTTCGCGGGCAATGAGCAGTTCTTC | few | TRBJ2-1 | TRBV10-3 | .
CASSQGSKDRYAYF | TGTGCCAGCAGCCAGGGGAGTAAGGACAGATACGCGTATTTT | few | TRBJ2-3 | TRBV7-8 | .
CASSQEARDTQYF | TGTGCCAGCAGCCAAGAAGCGCGGGATACGCAGTATTTT | . | TRBJ2-3 | TRBV14 | .
CATTGRGTYEQYF | TGTGCCACCACGGGCAGGGGGACCTACGAGCAGTACTTC | . | TRBJ2-7 | TRBV19 | TRBD1
CASRTGGGDTEAFF | TGTGCCAGCAGAACCGGCGGAGGGGACACTGAAGCTTTCTTT | few | TRBJ1-1 | TRBV6-5 | .
CASNPQFF | TGTGCCAGCAATCCGCAGTTTTTT | . | TRBJ1-4 | TRBV6-9 | .
CASRGTGIEETQYF | TGTGCCAGCAGAGGGACAGGGATTGAGGAGACCCAGTACTTC | . | TRBJ2-5 | TRBV11-1 | TRBD1
CSALLAGRSYNEQFF | TGCAGTGCTCTACTAGCGGGCCGCTCCTACAATGAGCAGTTCTTC | . | TRBJ2-1 | TRBV20-1 | TRBD2
CASSPTGRPTNSPLHF | TGTGCCAGCAGCCCAACGGGACGGCCGACTAATTCACCCCTCCACTTT | . | TRBJ1-6 | TRBV7-9 | .
CASSLARRYNEQFF | TGTGCCAGCAGCTTAGCCCGCAGATACAATGAGCAGTTCTTC | . | TRBJ2-1 | TRBV7-2 | .
CASSLAGDYNEQFF | TGTGCCAGCAGCTTAGCGGGAGACTACAATGAGCAGTTCTTC | . | TRBJ2-1 | TRBV7-9 | .
CSADRLAADEQYF | TGCAGTGCTGATCGACTAGCGGCTGACGAGCAGTACTTC | . | TRBJ2-7 | TRBV20-1 | TRBD2
CASNPGSYETQYF | TGTGCCAGCAATCCCGGATCGTACGAGACCCAGTACTTC | few | TRBJ2-5 | TRBV2 | .
CSARFASGNRYAYF | . | many | TRBJ2-3 | TRBV20-1 | .
CASSQVSTTGANVLTF | TGCGCCAGCAGCCAAGTCAGCACAACTGGGGCCAACGTCCTGACTTTC | . | TRBJ2-6 | TRBV4-1 | .
CASSARQGHEQYF | TGTGCCAGCAGCGCCCGACAGGGTCACGAGCAGTACTTC | few | TRBJ2-7 | TRBV9 | TRBD1
CAISVGYKQYF | TGTGCCATCAGTGTAGGCTACAAGCAGTACTTC | . | TRBJ2-4 | TRBV10-3 | .
CSARDPQQETQYF | TGCAGTGCTAGAGATCCCCAGCAAGAGACCCAGTACTTC | . | TRBJ2-5 | TRBV20-1 | .
CSASPGLAGGPEQYF | TGCAGTGCTTCCCCCGGGCTAGCGGGAGGCCCGGAGCAGTACTTC | . | TRBJ2-7 | TRBV20-1 | TRBD2
CAGGPQRERYF | TGTGCCGGGGGACCTCAGCGGGAGAGGTACTTC | . | TRBJ2-4 | TRBV2 | TRBD2
CASSPVGAAFRGEQYF | TGTGCCAGCAGTCCCGTAGGAGCGGCCTTCAGAGGGGAGCAGTACTTC | . | TRBJ2-7 | TRBV27 | .
CASSSTTGQEAFF | TGTGCCAGCAGCTCAACAACAGGGCAGGAAGCTTTCTTT | . | TRBJ1-1 | TRBV7-9 | .
CASSLLAGYNEQFF | TGCGCCAGCAGCTTGCTAGCGGGGTACAATGAGCAGTTCTTC | many | TRBJ2-1 | TRBV5-1 | TRBD2
CASSLGQGARNTF | TGTGCCAGCAGTTTAGGACAGGGGGCGCGAAACACCTTC | few | TRBJ1-2 | TRBV12-3/TRBV12-4 | TRBD1
CASSLSSGGPYEQYF | TGCGCCAGCAGCTTATCTAGCGGGGGTCCCTACGAGCAGTACTTC | . | TRBJ2-7 | TRBV5-1 | TRBD2
CASSGGDYGYTF | TGCGCCAGTTCCGGGGGGGACTATGGCTACACCTTC | many | TRBJ1-2 | TRBV4-1 | .
CASSVTYNEQFF | TGTGCCAGCAGTGTGACCTACAATGAGCAGTTCTTC | . | TRBJ2-1 | TRBV25-1 | .
CASSPSGGNEQYF | TGTGCCAGCAGTCCAAGTGGGGGCAACGAGCAGTACTTC | . | TRBJ2-7 | TRBV14 | .